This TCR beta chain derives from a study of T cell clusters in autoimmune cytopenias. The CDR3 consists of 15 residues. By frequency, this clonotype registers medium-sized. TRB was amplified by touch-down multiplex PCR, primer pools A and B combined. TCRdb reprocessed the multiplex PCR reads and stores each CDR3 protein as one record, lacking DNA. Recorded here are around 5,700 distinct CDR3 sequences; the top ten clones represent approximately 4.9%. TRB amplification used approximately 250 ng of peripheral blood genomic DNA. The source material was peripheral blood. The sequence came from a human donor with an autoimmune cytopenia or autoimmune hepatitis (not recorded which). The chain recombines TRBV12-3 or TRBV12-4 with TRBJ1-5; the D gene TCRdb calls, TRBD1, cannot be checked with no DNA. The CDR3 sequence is CASSLGGQVDQPQHF.